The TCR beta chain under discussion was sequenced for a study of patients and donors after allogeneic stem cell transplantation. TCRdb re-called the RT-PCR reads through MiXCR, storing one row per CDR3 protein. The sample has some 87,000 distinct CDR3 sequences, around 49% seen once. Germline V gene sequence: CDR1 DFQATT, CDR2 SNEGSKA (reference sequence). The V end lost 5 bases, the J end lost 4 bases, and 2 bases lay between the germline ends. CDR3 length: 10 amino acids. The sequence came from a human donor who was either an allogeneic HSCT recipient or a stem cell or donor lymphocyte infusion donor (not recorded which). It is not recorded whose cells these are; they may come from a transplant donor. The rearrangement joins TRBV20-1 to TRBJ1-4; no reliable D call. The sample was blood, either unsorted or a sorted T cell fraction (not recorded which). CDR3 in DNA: TGCAGTGCTTATAATGAAAAACTGTTTTTT. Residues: CSAYNEKLFF.